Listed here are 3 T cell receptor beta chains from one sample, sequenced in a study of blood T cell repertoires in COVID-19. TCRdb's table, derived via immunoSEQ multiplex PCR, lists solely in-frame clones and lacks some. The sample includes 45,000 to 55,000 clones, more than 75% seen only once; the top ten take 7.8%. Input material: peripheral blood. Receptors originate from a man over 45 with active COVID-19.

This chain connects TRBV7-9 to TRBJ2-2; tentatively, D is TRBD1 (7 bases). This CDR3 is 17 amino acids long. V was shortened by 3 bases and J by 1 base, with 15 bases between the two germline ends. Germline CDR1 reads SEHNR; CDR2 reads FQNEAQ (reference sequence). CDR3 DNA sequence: TGTGCCAGCAGCTTGGGACAGTACGGGGGGAACACCGGGGAGCTGTTTTTT. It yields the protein CASSLGQYGGNTGELFF.

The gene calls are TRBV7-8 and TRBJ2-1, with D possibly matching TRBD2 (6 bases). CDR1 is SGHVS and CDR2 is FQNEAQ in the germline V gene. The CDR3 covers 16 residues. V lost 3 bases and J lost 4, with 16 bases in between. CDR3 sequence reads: CASSFRDSISYNEQFF. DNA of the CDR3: TGTGCCAGCAGCTTCCGGGACTCCATTTCATACAATGAGCAGTTCTTC.

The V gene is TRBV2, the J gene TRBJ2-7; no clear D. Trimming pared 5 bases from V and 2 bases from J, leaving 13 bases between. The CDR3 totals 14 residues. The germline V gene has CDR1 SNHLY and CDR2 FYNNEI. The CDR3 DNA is TGTGCCAGCAGTACGTCTAACCCCCCCTACGAGCAGTACTTC. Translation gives CASSTSNPPYEQYF.